These 22 T cell receptor beta chains originate from one sample sequenced in a study of blood T cell repertoires in COVID-19. The protocol was immunoSEQ multiplex PCR, while the TCRdb copy is restricted to in-frame clones and leaves out a portion. This repertoire shows about 240,000 clones, about 80% found once; its top ten account for around 2%. Sequencing used peripheral blood. All receptors derive from a man aged 25-45 years who had recovered from COVID-19.

The rearrangement joins TRBV11-2 to TRBJ1-4, with 11 bases identical to TRBD1. This CDR3 spans 16 amino acids. From germline, CDR1 is SGHAT and CDR2 FQNNGV. V was pared by 5 bases and J by 7 bases, with 9 bases of the junction left unmatched. CDR3 amino acids: CASSPRTGTGGEKLFF. DNA for the CDR3: TGTGCCAGCAGCCCCCGAACCGGGACAGGGGGTGAAAAACTGTTTTTT. Variable domain in full (rest from reference TRBV11-2 and TRBJ1-4): EAGVAQSPRYKIIEKRQSVAFWCNPISGHATLYWYQQILGQGPKLLIQFQNNGVVDDSQLPKDRFSAERLKGVDSTLKIQPAKLEDSAVYLCASSPRTGTGGEKLFFGSGTQLSVL.

This clone was found once. The chain has TRBV5-8 and TRBJ2-1, with 9 bases identical to TRBD1. This CDR3 comprises 15 residues. V dropped 2 bases and J dropped 7; count of bases not matched to a gene: 7. The germline CDR1 and CDR2 sequences are SGHTS and YDEGEE. The DNA of the CDR3 is TGTGCCAGCAGCTTAACCGGGACAGGGAGGAATGAGCAGTTCTTC. This translates into CASSLTGTGRNEQFF.

The chain couples TRBV28 to TRBJ2-5; 8 nucleotides agree with TRBD2. Germline assignment: CDR1 MDHEN and CDR2 SYDVKM. The ends lost 4 bases at V and 1 base at J; junction bases unmatched: 11. The CDR3 is made up of 17 amino acids. The CDR3 region is CASSSPSRRGAQETQYF. The DNA of the CDR3 is TGTGCCAGCAGTTCCCCCTCTAGGCGGGGGGCCCAAGAGACCCAGTACTTC.

The CDR3 protein is CASRRQWRNTIYF. DNA for the CDR3: TGTGCCAGCAGAAGACAGTGGCGGAACACCATATATTTT. The chain has TRBV21-1 and TRBJ1-3; the listed D gene, TRBD1, was not tested against the DNA. TRBV21-1 is given as a pseudogene. The CDR3 totals 13 residues.

This clone was detected a few times. This rearrangement joins TRBV24-1 to TRBJ1-5; unclear D gene. Trimming stripped 2 bases from V and 6 bases from J, with 10 bases between. The CDR3 has 14 amino acids. Germline lookup yields CDR1 KGHDR and CDR2 SFDVKD. CDR3 DNA: TGTGCCACCAGTGATTCTGACTTTGGTCAGCCCCAGCATTTT. Amino acid sequence: CATSDSDFGQPQHF.

This chain links TRBV7-6 with TRBJ1-1, with 12 bases fitting TRBD1. The junction had 6 bases not matched to a gene; V was cut back by 5 bases and J by 11 bases. Germline values: CDR1 SGHVS, CDR2 FNYEAQ. CDR3 length: 13 residues. The CDR3 sequence: CASSDSGTGGAFF. The CDR3 bases are TGTGCCAGCAGCGACTCCGGGACAGGGGGCGCTTTCTTT.

This chain connects TRBV2 to TRBJ2-1; 12 nucleotides line up with TRBD1. The germline V gene has CDR1 SNHLY and CDR2 FYNNEI. The CDR3 spans 14 residues. Unmatched junction bases numbered 4, after V lost 4 bases and J lost 9 bases. CDR3 amino acids: CASSAGTGGSEQFF. CDR3 sequence (DNA): TGTGCCAGCAGTGCGGGGACAGGGGGCAGTGAGCAGTTCTTC.

This clone came up once. The genes are TRBV27 and TRBJ1-5; 8 bases are a match to TRBD1. The CDR3 loop spans 14 amino acids. The V and J ends lost 5 bases and 5 bases, in that order; junction bases with no gene match: 5. The germline V gene has CDR1 MNHEY and CDR2 SMNVEV (reference sequence). This chain's CDR3 is CASSTGGTYQPQHF. Written as DNA, the CDR3 is TGTGCCAGCAGTACAGGGGGGACGTATCAGCCCCAGCATTTT.

V is TRBV4-1 and J is TRBJ2-3, with TRBD1 as a possible D gene (7 bases). Trimming removed 1 base from V and 3 bases from J, with 20 bases in between. The germline V gene has CDR1 MGHRA and CDR2 YSYEKL. The CDR3 is 18 residues long. The CDR3 bases are TGCGCCAGCAGCCAAGCCCCCCCGTCAGGGGGGAGGACAGATACGCAGTATTTT. This translates into CASSQAPPSGGRTDTQYF.

The V and J genes are TRBV5-1 and TRBJ1-4; unclear D gene. Germline CDR1 and CDR2: SGHRS and YFSETQ. Trimming shortened V by 3 bases and J by 4 bases, and 4 bases separated the two germline ends. This CDR3 region has 12 residues. CDR3 region: CASSYNNEKLFF. CDR3 nucleotides: TGCGCCAGCAGCTATAATAATGAAAAACTGTTTTTT.

V usage is TRBV11-2 and J usage is TRBJ2-1, with D possibly matching TRBD2 (5 bases). Between the trimmed V and J ends, which lost 1 base and 2 bases, there was a span of 9 bases. The CDR3 length is 15 residues. The V gene's germline CDR1 is SGHAT and CDR2 FQNNGV. The CDR3 DNA follows: TGTGCCAGCAGCTTAGTCACTAGTCCCTACAATGAGCAGTTCTTC. This encodes CASSLVTSPYNEQFF.

This clone turned up a few times. The genes are TRBV2 and TRBJ1-3; no clear D gene. V lost 7 bases, J lost 1 base, and 8 bases lay in between. Germline V lookup: CDR1 SNHLY, CDR2 FYNNEI. The CDR3 sequence is 13 residues long. The CDR3 is CASKRTSGNTIYF. CDR3 in DNA: TGTGCCAGCAAACGAACTTCTGGAAACACCATATATTTT.

V gene TRBV2 combines with J gene TRBJ2-2; possibly TRBD2 for D (6 bases). The CDR3 totals 17 residues. Germline V gene sequence: CDR1 SNHLY, CDR2 FYNNEI. V lost 7 bases and J lost 4, with 22 bases in between. The CDR3 coding sequence is TGTGCCAGCACCTACGGGGGAAGGGATTCATCCACCGGGGAGCTGTTTTTT. Its translation: CASTYGGRDSSTGELFF.

The rearrangement links TRBV7-2 to TRBJ2-7; tentatively, D is TRBD2 (6 bases). V was shortened by 5 bases and J by 4 bases, with 12 bases between the two germline ends. The CDR3 consists of 13 residues. The germline gives CDR1 SGHTA, CDR2 FQGNSA. This chain's CDR3 is CASSEGAGYEQYV. The CDR3 region has the DNA TGTGCCAGCAGCGAAGGGGCGGGATACGAGCAGTACGTC.

This clone was seen once. This chain joins TRBV12-3 or TRBV12-4 and TRBJ2-1, with TRBD1 identical over 7 bases. Trimming at V came to 3 bases and at J to 6 bases, leaving 2 bases not matched to a gene. The length of the CDR3 is 13 residues. The CDR3 region has the DNA TGTGCCAGCAGTTTGGCAGGGGGCAATGAGCAGTTCTTC. Protein: CASSLAGGNEQFF.

The gene calls are TRBV19 and TRBJ2-7; maybe TRBD1 (5 bases). V lost 5 bases to trimming and J lost 3 bases, with 11 bases between them. Germline values: CDR1 LNHDA, CDR2 SQIVND (reference sequence). This CDR3 spans 13 amino acids. CDR3 residues: CASSLDIDYEQYF. CDR3 bases: TGTGCCAGTAGTTTGGACATAGACTACGAGCAGTACTTC.

The CDR3 sequence is CASSIVTQLAKNIQYF. The CDR3 DNA sequence: TGTGCCAGTAGTATAGTAACACAGCTAGCCAAAAACATTCAGTACTTC. The J gene is TRBJ2-4, the V gene TRBV19; no definite D call. Trimming took off 1 base at V and 0 bases at J, with 10 bases between the two ends. The CDR3 has 16 amino acids. Germline V gives CDR1 LNHDA, CDR2 SQIVND (reference sequence).

On this clone: Additional DNA sequences in this sample encode the identical CDR3. The J gene is TRBJ2-3, the V gene TRBV28; TRBD2 aligns across 7 bases. V lost 6 bases and J lost 1; bases outside the gene matches: 4. Germline CDR1 is MDHEN and CDR2 is SYDVKM. This CDR3 region has 14 residues. The CDR3 region has the DNA TGTGCCAGCAGCTCGAGCGGGGGCACAGATACGCAGTATTTT. Translation gives CASSSSGGTDTQYF.

This chain uses TRBV2 with TRBJ1-2; D remains unclear. CDR1 is SNHLY, CDR2 FYNNEI, per germline. Trimming stripped 6 bases from V and 4 bases from J, with 12 bases between. This CDR3 is 13 amino acids long. CDR3: CASRPGIFYGYTF. The CDR3 nucleotides are TGTGCCAGCAGGCCCGGGATCTTCTATGGCTACACCTTC.

This clone showed up just a few times. The rearrangement links TRBV5-5 to TRBJ2-5; D is unresolved. With 4 bases removed from V and 2 bases from J, the gap between germline ends came to 6 bases. The CDR3 sequence is 12 residues long. CDR1 is SGHKS and CDR2 is YYEKEE in the germline V gene (reference sequence). The CDR3, as DNA: TGTGCCAGCAGCCCCGGGCAAGAGACCCAGTACTTC. It encodes CASSPGQETQYF.

The chain links TRBV6-5 to TRBJ2-2; D is perhaps TRBD2 (6 bases). Between the trimmed V and J ends, which lost 2 bases and 8 bases, there was a span of 12 bases. The CDR3 sequence is 14 residues long. Per germline, CDR1 MNHEY and CDR2 SVGAGI. This CDR3 is CASSYGGGPGELFF. Here the CDR3 DNA reads TGTGCCAGCAGTTACGGGGGAGGTCCGGGGGAGCTGTTTTTT.

The rearrangement uses TRBV7-9 and TRBJ2-1; D is perhaps TRBD1 (6 bases). Trimming shortened V by 4 bases and J by 5 bases, and 24 bases separated the two germline ends. Germline CDR1 SEHNR, CDR2 FQNEAQ (reference sequence). The CDR3 has 18 amino acids. The CDR3 here is CASSSALFRDNKHNEQFF. CDR3 in DNA: TGTGCCAGCAGCTCTGCGTTATTTCGGGACAATAAGCACAATGAGCAGTTCTTC.